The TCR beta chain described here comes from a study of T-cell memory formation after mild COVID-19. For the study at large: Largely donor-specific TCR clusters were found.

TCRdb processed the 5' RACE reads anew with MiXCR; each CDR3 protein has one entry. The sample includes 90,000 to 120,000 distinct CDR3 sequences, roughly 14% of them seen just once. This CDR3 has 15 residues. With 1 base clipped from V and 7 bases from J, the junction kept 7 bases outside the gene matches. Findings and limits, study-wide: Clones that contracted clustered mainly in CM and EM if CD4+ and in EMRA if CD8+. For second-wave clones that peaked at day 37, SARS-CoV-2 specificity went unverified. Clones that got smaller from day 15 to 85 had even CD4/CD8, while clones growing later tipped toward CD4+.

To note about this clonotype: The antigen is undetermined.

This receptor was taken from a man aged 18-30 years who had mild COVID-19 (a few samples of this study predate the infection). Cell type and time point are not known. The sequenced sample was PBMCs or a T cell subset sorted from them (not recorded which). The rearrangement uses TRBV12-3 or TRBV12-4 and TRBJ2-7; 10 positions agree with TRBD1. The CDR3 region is CASSLDWTGGVEQYF. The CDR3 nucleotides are TGTGCCAGCAGTTTAGATTGGACAGGGGGTGTGGAGCAGTACTTC.